This T cell receptor (beta chain) came from a study of tumor-infiltrating lymphocytes in primary liver carcinoma. On the study more broadly: Enrolled patients were male and female, aged 30 to 69 years.

Researchers generated TCR beta cDNA from around 0.55 ug of total RNA, relying on a constant-region primer. A slightly modified ARM-PCR protocol with three nested multiplex PCR rounds produced these TCR beta libraries. TRBV1-TRBV30 forward primers and a C-beta reverse primer were used in the first two PCR rounds, which each ran for around 10 cycles. TCRdb recomputed calls from the multiplex PCR reads with MiXCR, one row per CDR3 protein. The table has over 40,000 distinct CDR3 sequences, roughly 80% seen once. Both RNA and DNA were isolated together from about 19-30 mg of bulk tissue that had not been sorted. Subjects presented with primary liver carcinoma managed by surgical resection. The CDR3 is 14 amino acids. Germline values: CDR1 LNHNV, CDR2 YYDKDF (reference sequence). Comments on this clonotype: The CDR3 does not close with the conserved phenylalanine or tryptophan, likely indicating a read error.

The rearrangement uses TRBV15 and TRBJ1-1; D ambiguous. The origin of this receptor is a man aged 40-55 years with primary liver carcinoma and hepatitis B virus infection. The source material was liver tumor tissue from sampling region 5. Specified subset: tumor region T5, tumor centre. The CDR3 protein is CATIRDHAGTEAFY. CDR3 in DNA: TGTGCCACCATCAGAGATCATGCGGGGACTGAAGCTTTCTAT.